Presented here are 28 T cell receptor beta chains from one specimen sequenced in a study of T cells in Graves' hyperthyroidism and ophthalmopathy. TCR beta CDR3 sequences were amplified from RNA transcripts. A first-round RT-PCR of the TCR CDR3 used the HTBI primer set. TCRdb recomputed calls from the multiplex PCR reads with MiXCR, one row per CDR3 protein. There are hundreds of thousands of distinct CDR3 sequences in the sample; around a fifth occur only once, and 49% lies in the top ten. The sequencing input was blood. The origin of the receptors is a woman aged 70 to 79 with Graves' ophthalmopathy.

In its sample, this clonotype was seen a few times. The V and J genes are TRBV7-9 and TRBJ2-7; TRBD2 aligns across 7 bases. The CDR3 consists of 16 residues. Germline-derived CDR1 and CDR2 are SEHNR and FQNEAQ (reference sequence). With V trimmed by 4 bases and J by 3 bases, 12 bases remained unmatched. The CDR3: CASSSVGEGLNYEQYF. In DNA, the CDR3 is TGTGCCAGCAGCTCAGTTGGGGAGGGCCTAAACTACGAGCAGTACTTC.

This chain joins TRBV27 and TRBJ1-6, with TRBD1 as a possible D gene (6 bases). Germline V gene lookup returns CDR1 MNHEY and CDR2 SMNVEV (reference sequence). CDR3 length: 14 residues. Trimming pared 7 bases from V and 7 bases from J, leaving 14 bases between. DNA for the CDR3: TGTGCCAGCAACCCGACAGGAAAGAATTCACCCCTCCACTTT. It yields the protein CASNPTGKNSPLHF.

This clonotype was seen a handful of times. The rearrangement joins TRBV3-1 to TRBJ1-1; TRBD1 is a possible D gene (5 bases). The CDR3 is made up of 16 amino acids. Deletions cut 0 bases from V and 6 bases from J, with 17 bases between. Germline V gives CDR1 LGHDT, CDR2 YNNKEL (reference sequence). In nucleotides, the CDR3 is TGTGCCAGCAGCCAAGATCGACAGATTATTACCCCTGAAGCTTTCTTT. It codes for CASSQDRQIITPEAFF.

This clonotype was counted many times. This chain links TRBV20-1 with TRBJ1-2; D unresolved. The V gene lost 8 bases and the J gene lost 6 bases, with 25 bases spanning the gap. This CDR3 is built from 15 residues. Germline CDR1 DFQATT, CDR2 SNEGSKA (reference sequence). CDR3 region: CSPSPILSGNHGYTF. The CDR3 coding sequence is TGCAGTCCATCCCCGATTTTGTCCGGGAACCATGGCTACACCTTC.

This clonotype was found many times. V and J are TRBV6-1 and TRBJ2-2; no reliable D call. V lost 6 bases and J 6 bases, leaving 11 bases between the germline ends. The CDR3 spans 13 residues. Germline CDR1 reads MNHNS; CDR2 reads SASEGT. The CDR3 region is CASSPIGAGELFF. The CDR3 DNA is TGTGCCAGCAGCCCGATTGGTGCCGGGGAGCTGTTTTTT.

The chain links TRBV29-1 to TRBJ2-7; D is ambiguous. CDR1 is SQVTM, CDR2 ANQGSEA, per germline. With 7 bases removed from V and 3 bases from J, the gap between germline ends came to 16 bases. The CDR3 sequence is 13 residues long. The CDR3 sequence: CSAGWSSGYEQYF. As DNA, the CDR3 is TGCAGCGCCGGGTGGAGTTCCGGCTACGAGCAGTACTTC.

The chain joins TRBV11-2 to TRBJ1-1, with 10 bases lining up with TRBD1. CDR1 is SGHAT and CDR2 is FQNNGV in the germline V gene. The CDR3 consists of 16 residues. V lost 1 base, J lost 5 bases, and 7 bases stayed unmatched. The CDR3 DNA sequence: TGTGCCAGCAGCTTAGTGAGGACAGGGGGAGGTACTGAAGCTTTCTTT. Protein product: CASSLVRTGGGTEAFF.

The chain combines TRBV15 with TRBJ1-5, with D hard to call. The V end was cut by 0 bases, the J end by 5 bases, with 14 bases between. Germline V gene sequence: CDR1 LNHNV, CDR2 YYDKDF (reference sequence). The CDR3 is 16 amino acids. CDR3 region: CATSRDLRGSDQPQHF. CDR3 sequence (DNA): TGTGCCACCAGCAGAGATCTGCGGGGATCGGATCAGCCCCAGCATTTT.

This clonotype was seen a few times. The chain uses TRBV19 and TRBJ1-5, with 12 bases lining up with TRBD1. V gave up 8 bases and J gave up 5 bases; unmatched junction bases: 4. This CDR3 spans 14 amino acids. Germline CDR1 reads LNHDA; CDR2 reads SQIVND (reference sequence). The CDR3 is CASGDRGRDQPQHF. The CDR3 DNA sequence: TGTGCCAGTGGGGACAGGGGGCGCGATCAGCCCCAGCATTTT.

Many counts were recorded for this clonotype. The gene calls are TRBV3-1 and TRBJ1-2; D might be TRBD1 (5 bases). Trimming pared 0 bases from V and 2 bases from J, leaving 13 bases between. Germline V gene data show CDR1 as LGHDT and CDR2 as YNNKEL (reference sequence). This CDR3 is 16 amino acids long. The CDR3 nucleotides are TGTGCCAGCAGCCAAGAGGTCAGGACATCGAACTATGGCTACACCTTC. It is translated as CASSQEVRTSNYGYTF.

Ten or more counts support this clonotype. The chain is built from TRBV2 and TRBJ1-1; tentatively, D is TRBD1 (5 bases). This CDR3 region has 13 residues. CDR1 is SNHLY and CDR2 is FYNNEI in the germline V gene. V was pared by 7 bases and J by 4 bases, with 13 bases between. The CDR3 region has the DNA TGTGCCAGCAATGGGCACGGGGGCACTGAAGCTTTCTTT. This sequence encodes CASNGHGGTEAFF.

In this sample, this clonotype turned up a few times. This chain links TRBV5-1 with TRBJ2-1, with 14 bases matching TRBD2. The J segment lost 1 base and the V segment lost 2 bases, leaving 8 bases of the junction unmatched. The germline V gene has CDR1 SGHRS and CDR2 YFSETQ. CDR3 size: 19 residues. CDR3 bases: TGCGCCAGCAGCTTCCTGGGGACTAGCGGGAGCCCTTCCTACAATGAGCAGTTCTTC. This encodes CASSFLGTSGSPSYNEQFF.

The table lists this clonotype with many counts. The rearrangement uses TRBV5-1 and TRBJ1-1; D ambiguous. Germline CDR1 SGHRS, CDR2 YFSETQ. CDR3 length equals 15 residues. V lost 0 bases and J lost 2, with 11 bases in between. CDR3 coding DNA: TGCGCCAGCAGCTTGGACGGTTTCAGCAACACTGAAGCTTTCTTT. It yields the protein CASSLDGFSNTEAFF.

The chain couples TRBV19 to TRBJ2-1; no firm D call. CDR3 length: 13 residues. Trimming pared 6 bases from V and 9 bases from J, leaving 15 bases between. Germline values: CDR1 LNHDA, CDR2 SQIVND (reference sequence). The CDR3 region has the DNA TGTGCCAGTAGACCACCCCCCGGCGGTGAGCAGTTCTTC. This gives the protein CASRPPPGGEQFF.

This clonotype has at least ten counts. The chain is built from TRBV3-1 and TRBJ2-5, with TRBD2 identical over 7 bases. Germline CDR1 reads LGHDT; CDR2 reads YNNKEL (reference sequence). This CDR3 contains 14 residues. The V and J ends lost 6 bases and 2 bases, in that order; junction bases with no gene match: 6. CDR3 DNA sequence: TGTGCCAGCAGTACCAGCGGGGATCAAGAGACCCAGTACTTC. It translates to CASSTSGDQETQYF.

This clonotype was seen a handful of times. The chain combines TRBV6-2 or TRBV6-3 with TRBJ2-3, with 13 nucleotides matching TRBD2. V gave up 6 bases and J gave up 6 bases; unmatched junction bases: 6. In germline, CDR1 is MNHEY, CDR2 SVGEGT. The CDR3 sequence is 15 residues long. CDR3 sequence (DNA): TGTGCCAGCAGCCCAGGGACTAGCGGGGCGGATACGCAGTATTTT. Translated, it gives CASSPGTSGADTQYF.

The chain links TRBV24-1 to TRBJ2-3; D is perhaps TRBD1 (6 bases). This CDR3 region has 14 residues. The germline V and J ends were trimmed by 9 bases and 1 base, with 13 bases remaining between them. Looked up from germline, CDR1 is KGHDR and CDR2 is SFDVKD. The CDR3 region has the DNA TGTGCCACCTCGGACAGCAGTCGCACAGATACGCAGTATTTT. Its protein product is CATSDSSRTDTQYF.

The CDR3 bases are TGTGCCAGCAGCTTGGAATTGGTTGACGATACGCAGTATTTT. Its translation is CASSLELVDDTQYF. V usage is TRBV5-5 and J usage is TRBJ2-3; D remains ambiguous. The CDR3 has 14 amino acids. Trimming shortened V by 0 bases and J by 6 bases, and 11 bases separated the two germline ends. The germline gives CDR1 SGHKS, CDR2 YYEKEE (reference sequence). The full variable domain, in which reference TRBV5-5 and TRBJ2-3 provide the parts outside the CDR3, is DAGVTQSPTHLIKTRGQQVTLRCSPISGHKSVSWYQQVLGQGPQFIFQYYEKEERGRGNFPDRFSARQFPNYSSELNVNALLLGDSALYLCASSLELVDDTQYFGPGTRLTVL.

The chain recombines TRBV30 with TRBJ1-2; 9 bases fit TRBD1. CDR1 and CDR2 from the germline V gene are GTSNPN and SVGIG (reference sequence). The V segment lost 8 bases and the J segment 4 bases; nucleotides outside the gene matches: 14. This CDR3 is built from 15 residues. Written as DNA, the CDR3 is TGTGCCGGGGTCCACGGGACAGGGAGTGCCTATGGCTACACCTTC. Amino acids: CAGVHGTGSAYGYTF.

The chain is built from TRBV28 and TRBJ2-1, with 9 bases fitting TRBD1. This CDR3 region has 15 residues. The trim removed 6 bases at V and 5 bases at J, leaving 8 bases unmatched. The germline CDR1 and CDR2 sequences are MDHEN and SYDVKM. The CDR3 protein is CASRQTGGRNNEQFF. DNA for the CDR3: TGTGCCAGCAGGCAAACAGGGGGCAGGAACAATGAGCAGTTCTTC.

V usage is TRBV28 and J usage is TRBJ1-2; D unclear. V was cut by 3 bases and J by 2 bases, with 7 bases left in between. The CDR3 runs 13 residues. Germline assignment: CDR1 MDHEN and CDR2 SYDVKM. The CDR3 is CASSLSVNYGYTF. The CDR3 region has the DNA TGTGCCAGCAGTTTGTCGGTAAACTATGGCTACACCTTC.

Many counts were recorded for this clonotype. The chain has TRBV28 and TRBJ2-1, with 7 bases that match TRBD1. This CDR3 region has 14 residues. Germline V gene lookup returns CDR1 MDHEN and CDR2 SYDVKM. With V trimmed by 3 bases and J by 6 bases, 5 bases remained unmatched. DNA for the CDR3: TGTGCCAGCAGTTTCCCAGGGACAGCCAATGAGCAGTTCTTC. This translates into CASSFPGTANEQFF.

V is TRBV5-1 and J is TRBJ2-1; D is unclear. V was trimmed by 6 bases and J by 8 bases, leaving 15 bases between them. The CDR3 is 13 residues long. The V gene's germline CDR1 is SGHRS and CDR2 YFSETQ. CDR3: CASKSSLQHEQFF. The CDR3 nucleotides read TGCGCCAGCAAGTCCTCTTTACAACATGAGCAGTTCTTC.

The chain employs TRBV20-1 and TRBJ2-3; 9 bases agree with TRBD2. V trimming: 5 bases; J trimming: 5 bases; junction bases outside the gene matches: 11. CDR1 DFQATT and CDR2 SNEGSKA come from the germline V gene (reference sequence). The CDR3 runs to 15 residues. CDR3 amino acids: CSARPGTSQGDTQYF. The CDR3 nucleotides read TGCAGTGCTCGTCCCGGGACTAGCCAGGGAGATACGCAGTATTTT.

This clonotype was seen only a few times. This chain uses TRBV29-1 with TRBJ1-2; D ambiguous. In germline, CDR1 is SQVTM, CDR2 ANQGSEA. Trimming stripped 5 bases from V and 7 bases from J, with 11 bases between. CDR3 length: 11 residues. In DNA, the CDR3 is TGCAGCGTTTCCTTTCCTGGTGGCTACACCTTC. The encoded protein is CSVSFPGGYTF.

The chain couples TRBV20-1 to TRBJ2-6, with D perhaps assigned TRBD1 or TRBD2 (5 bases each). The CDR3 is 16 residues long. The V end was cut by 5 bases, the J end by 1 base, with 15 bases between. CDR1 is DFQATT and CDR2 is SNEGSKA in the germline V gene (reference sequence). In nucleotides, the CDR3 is TGCAGTGCTGCCTCTGTGGGGGTTTCTGGGGCCAACGTCCTGACTTTC. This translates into CSAASVGVSGANVLTF.

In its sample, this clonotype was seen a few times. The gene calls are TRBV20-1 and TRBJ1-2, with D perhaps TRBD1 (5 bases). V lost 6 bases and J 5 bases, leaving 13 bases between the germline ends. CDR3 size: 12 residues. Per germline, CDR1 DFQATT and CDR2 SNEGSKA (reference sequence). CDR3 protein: CSASGGSYGYTF. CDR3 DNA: TGCAGTGCCTCCGGGGGGAGTTATGGCTACACCTTC.

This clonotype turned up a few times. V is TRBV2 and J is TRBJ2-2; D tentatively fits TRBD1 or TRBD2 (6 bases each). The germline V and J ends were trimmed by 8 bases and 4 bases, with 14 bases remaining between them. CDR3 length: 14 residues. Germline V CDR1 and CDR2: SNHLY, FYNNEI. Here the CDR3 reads CASLAGEVTGELFF. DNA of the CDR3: TGTGCCAGCTTGGCAGGGGAGGTCACCGGGGAGCTGTTTTTT.